The next 16 T cell receptor beta chains were all read from a single sample in a study of T-cell memory formation after mild COVID-19 (dated by TCRdb to the early 2020s). Libraries were made using 5' RACE. Sequencing was performed on an Illumina NovaSeq 6000. The public reads were reanalyzed by TCRdb: fastp trimming at Q25, MiXCR alignment, in-frame beta chains only. Rows are combined by CDR3 protein, so each entry shows the most common genes and DNA. This sample lists about 430,000 distinct CDR3 sequences; 20% to 25% were detected once. The ten largest clones represent around 9.5% of the sample. Sequenced: PBMCs or a T cell subset sorted from them (not recorded which). The source of these receptors is an adult woman who had mild COVID-19 (a few samples of this study predate the infection). The sample titles of this study are shuffled in the database, so cell type and time point are left out; the donor was told from shared clones.

This chain connects TRBV11-2 to TRBJ2-1, with D maybe TRBD2 (6 bases). The CDR3 is made up of 14 amino acids. Germline values: CDR1 SGHAT, CDR2 FQNNGV. The V gene lost 8 bases and the J gene lost 9 bases, with 20 bases spanning the gap. CDR3 in DNA: TGTGCCAGCGGGATAAGGTCCGCGGAGGGTGAGCAGTTCTTC. Protein: CASGIRSAEGEQFF.

V is TRBV7-2 and J is TRBJ2-5, with D tentatively TRBD1 or TRBD2 (5 bases each). The CDR3 is 16 amino acids. V lost 1 base to trimming and J lost 2 bases, with 14 bases between them. Germline CDR1 is SGHTA and CDR2 is FQGNSA. The CDR3 bases are TGTGCCAGCAGCTTAGTTGACGGGACCTATCAAGAGACCCAGTACTTC. Its protein product is CASSLVDGTYQETQYF.

This clonotype was seen just once. V and J are TRBV21-1 and TRBJ2-5; TRBD1, the D gene given by the table, was not confirmed from the DNA. TRBV21-1 constitutes a pseudogene. This CDR3 has 12 residues. The DNA of the CDR3 is TGTGCCAGCAGGGCAGGGATACAGACCCAGTACTTC. Residues: CASRAGIQTQYF.

The chain carries TRBV5-5 and TRBJ2-5, with 10 bases matching TRBD2. Germline V gene lookup returns CDR1 SGHKS and CDR2 YYEKEE (reference sequence). The CDR3 has 16 residues. Unmatched junction bases numbered 9, after V lost 2 bases and J lost 5 bases. As DNA, the CDR3 is TGTGCCAGCAGCTTAGGTGGAGCGGGGGGGTCGGAGACCCAGTACTTC. Translated, it gives CASSLGGAGGSETQYF.

This clonotype was seen repeatedly, ten times or more. The chain has TRBV12-5 and TRBJ2-3; possibly TRBD1 or TRBD2 for D (5 bases each). CDR3 size: 11 residues. The germline V gene encodes CDR1 LGHNT and CDR2 FRNRAP. Trimming took off 1 base at V and 9 bases at J, with 5 bases between the two ends. Here the CDR3 reads CASGLGGTQYF. The DNA of the CDR3 is TGTGCTAGTGGTTTGGGGGGGACGCAGTATTTT.

The V and J genes are TRBV7-2 and TRBJ2-1; perhaps TRBD1 as D (6 bases). Germline V gene lookup returns CDR1 SGHTA and CDR2 FQGNSA. The CDR3 length is 15 residues. Deletions cut 5 bases from V and 9 bases from J, with 20 bases between. The chain's CDR3 is CASSPASGLGGEQFF. The CDR3 DNA reads TGTGCCAGCAGCCCGGCCTCGGGGCTAGGGGGTGAGCAGTTCTTC.

Of note for this clonotype: The junction differs from germline at one of its ends, possibly a read error. The V gene is TRBV7-9, the J gene TRBJ2-6; D is uncertain. The CDR3 covers 16 residues. Germline V gene lookup returns CDR1 SEHNR and CDR2 FQNEAQ (reference sequence). CDR3 protein: CSSSAPGTSGANVLTF. In DNA form, the CDR3 reads TGTTCCAGCAGCGCGCCAGGTACTTCGGGGGCCAACGTCCTGACTTTC.

This clonotype was seen more than once but under ten times. The chain recombines TRBV27 with TRBJ2-1; 7 bases map to TRBD2. Germline CDR1 reads MNHEY; CDR2 reads SMNVEV (reference sequence). V shed 6 bases, J shed 10 bases, and the junction held 12 bases outside the gene matches. CDR3 length: 14 amino acids. The CDR3 protein is CASRQPGGRWEQFF. In DNA, the CDR3 is TGTGCCAGCAGGCAGCCCGGGGGGAGATGGGAGCAGTTCTTC.

The rearrangement links TRBV5-1 to TRBJ2-7, with D uncertain. CDR3 length: 16 amino acids. Germline V gives CDR1 SGHRS, CDR2 YFSETQ. Trimming left V 0 bases short and J 2 bases short, with 15 bases between. CDR3 residues: CASSLEGFGFTYEQYF. The CDR3 DNA follows: TGCGCCAGCAGCTTGGAAGGGTTTGGCTTCACCTACGAGCAGTACTTC.

The chain joins TRBV6-2 or TRBV6-3 to TRBJ2-1; 11 positions agree with TRBD2. With V trimmed by 6 bases and J by 7 bases, 8 bases remained unmatched. The CDR3 contains 15 residues. Germline V lookup: CDR1 MNHEY, CDR2 SVGEGT. CDR3 DNA sequence: TGTGCCAGCAGCCTCCCGACTAGCGGGGAGAATGAGCAGTTCTTC. Residues: CASSLPTSGENEQFF.

This sequence joins TRBV7-9 and TRBJ1-1; 9 bases are shared with TRBD1. CDR3 length: 13 residues. J was trimmed by 5 bases and V by 7 bases; bases with no gene match: 5. Germline lookup yields CDR1 SEHNR and CDR2 FQNEAQ (reference sequence). This CDR3 reads CASTGQGRTEAFF. CDR3 nucleotide sequence: TGTGCCAGCACAGGACAGGGGCGGACTGAAGCTTTCTTT.

This clonotype was seen a handful of times. This chain joins TRBV5-1 and TRBJ1-2, with 7 bases that match TRBD1. V was clipped by 1 base and J by 4 bases; unmatched bases: 7. The CDR3 is made up of 15 amino acids. The germline V gene has CDR1 SGHRS and CDR2 YFSETQ. CDR3 residues: CASSLTGEHSYGYTF. CDR3 DNA: TGCGCCAGCAGCTTGACAGGGGAGCATTCCTATGGCTACACCTTC.

This clonotype was observed a handful of times. The chain has TRBV28 and TRBJ1-1; no reliable D call. This CDR3 spans 12 amino acids. Germline V gene data show CDR1 as MDHEN and CDR2 as SYDVKM. Trimming took 8 bases from V and 3 from J, leaving 10 bases between them. The CDR3 reads CASGQRDTEAFF. CDR3 nucleotide sequence: TGTGCCAGCGGGCAGCGGGACACTGAAGCTTTCTTT. The full variable domain, with the rest looked up from reference TRBV28 and TRBJ1-1, is DVKVTQSSRYLVKRTGEKVFLECVQDMDHENMFWYRQDPGLGLRLIYFSYDVKMKEKGDIPEGYSVSREKKERFSLILESASTNQTSMYLCASGQRDTEAFFGQGTRLTVV.

The chain employs TRBV2 and TRBJ2-3, with a tentative D call TRBD2 (5 bases). The CDR3 totals 13 residues. The germline V gene has CDR1 SNHLY and CDR2 FYNNEI. V lost 6 bases and J lost 11, with 18 bases in between. The CDR3 nucleotides read TGTGCCAGCAGGGAGGACTTAACGAGGGAGCAGTATTTT. Protein: CASREDLTREQYF. The complete variable domain, with remaining parts taken from reference TRBV2 and TRBJ2-3, reads EPEVTQTPSHQVTQMGQEVILRCVPISNHLYFYWYRQILGQKVEFLVSFYNNEISEKSEIFDDQFSVERPDGSNFTLKIRSTKLEDSAMYFCASREDLTREQYFGPGTRLTVL.

The chain recombines TRBV5-5 with TRBJ2-1; the match to TRBD2 covers 9 bases. The CDR3 runs 15 residues. Germline CDR1 SGHKS, CDR2 YYEKEE (reference sequence). J lost 7 bases, V lost 2 bases, and 7 bases had no gene match. CDR3 bases: TGTGCCAGCAGCTTCAGCGGGAGGTTCAGAAATGAGCAGTTCTTC. As protein: CASSFSGRFRNEQFF.

The J gene is TRBJ2-2, the V gene TRBV27; D not resolved. Trimming removed 6 bases from V and 4 bases from J, with 12 bases in between. This CDR3 region has 14 residues. Germline-derived CDR1 and CDR2 are MNHEY and SMNVEV (reference sequence). CDR3 in DNA: TGTGCCAGCAGCTTCGGGCGTGGCACCGGGGAGCTGTTTTTT. Translating it yields CASSFGRGTGELFF.